A selection of T cell receptor beta chains follows, all from one sample in a study of blood T cells in healthy people across ages. From the 5' RACE reads, TCRdb called clonotypes with MiXCR, one entry per CDR3 protein. The sample holds 600,000 or so distinct CDR3 sequences, approximately 30% seen once. Sequencing was done on a sample of blood. The receptors originated from a woman of 80 years or more in good health. The conserved cysteine and the conserved F or W are not part of the CDR3 here. The order of the fields is CDR3 length, D gene, clone size, V gene, CDR3 protein. D genes are given only for firm matches. Size is omitted from some rows. Given values are once, few, many or a class for expanded clones.

11	-	few	TRBV30	AWSVWGSTEAF
12	-	many	TRBV9	ASSVRGANSPLH
11	-	many	TRBV4-3	ASSQDRGEKLF
14	TRBD1	few	TRBV3-1	ASSQSSGGASTEAF
12	-	many	TRBV12-5	ASGLSQVRETQY
13	TRBD2	many	TRBV20-1	SARGLAGNLDTQY
15	-	once	TRBV7-2	ASSLVSMGRLNTEAF
13	TRBD2	-	TRBV20-1	SATGGGGITDTQY
10	TRBD1	many	TRBV27	ASGQVPETQY
12	-	-	TRBV29-1	SVGGSNLRGGYT
12	-	few	TRBV7-9	ASSLGGPVVGYT
12	TRBD2	once	TRBV7-2	ASSYGLAGGEQF
12	-	-	TRBV14	ASSQVRAGTEAF
13	-	-	TRBV29-1	SVAGGAGGNYEQY
13	-	-	TRBV6-6	ASSAAGPITDTQY
9	TRBD1	-	TRBV30	AWTTGAEAF
11	-	many	TRBV20-1	SALRTDNSPLH
13	-	many	TRBV27	ASSPGSGIGQPQH
11	-	many	TRBV12-3/TRBV12-4	ASSPVSAYGYT
15	TRBD1	many	TRBV5-1	ASSHPFSLTGDQTQY
13	TRBD1	many	TRBV27	ASRTGQEVWAEAF
13	TRBD1	-	TRBV10-3	ATSWDRGGKETQY
12	-	many	TRBV5-1	ASSSPGPLSEQY
11	-	many	TRBV7-2	ASSLGLSDTQY
10	-	-	TRBV5-1	ASRVGNTEAF
10	-	many	TRBV6-6	ASSSDFWEQF
20	-	many	TRBV5-3	ARQLEVCGGADKRSSYNEQF
11	-	-	TRBV29-1	SVGEPRGTEAF
13	-	many	TRBV5-1	ASSPGLIGSEGYT